A single sample gave rise to the 21 T cell receptor beta chains below, sequenced in a study of cytomegalovirus exposure and HLA in healthy donors (dated by TCRdb to 2017 to 2019). The library was prepared using the immunoSEQ multiplex PCR assay. The multiplex PCR relied on a mix of 60 forward primers for TCR Vbeta segments and 13 reverse primers for TCR Jbeta segments. TCRdb re-hosts the immuneACCESS table, in-frame sequences only. Its copies lack some clones; in the studies checked, an unresolved V gene accounts for under half of them, and the cause for the rest is not known. For this sample there are 80,000 to 130,000 clones; approximately 81% appear just once. 11% to 15% of the sample is taken by the ten largest. The specimen was PBMCs. The receptor source for this set is a male donor in good health and CMV-seropositive.

This rearrangement joins TRBV7-8 to TRBJ2-5, with TRBD1 identical over 9 bases. The germline V gene has CDR1 SGHVS and CDR2 FQNEAQ. The CDR3 is 16 amino acids. The V segment lost 0 bases and the J segment 8 bases; nucleotides outside the gene matches: 10. The CDR3 loop is CASSLASGTGYRTQYF. The DNA of the CDR3 is TGTGCCAGCAGCTTAGCCTCCGGGACAGGGTATCGAACCCAGTACTTC. The full variable domain, with the rest looked up from reference TRBV7-8 and TRBJ2-5, is GAGVSQSPRYKVAKRGQDVALRCDPISGHVSLFWYQQALGQGPEFLTYFQNEAQLDKSGLPSDRFFAERPEGSVSTLKIQRTQQEDSAVYLCASSLASGTGYRTQYFGPGTRLLVL.

This chain uses TRBV5-6 with TRBJ2-5, with 7 bases matching TRBD1. Germline values: CDR1 SGHDT, CDR2 YYEEEE. V was clipped by 3 bases and J by 5 bases; unmatched bases: 4. CDR3 length equals 13 residues. CDR3 protein: CASSSTGYETQYF. Written as DNA, the CDR3 is TGTGCCAGCAGCTCGACAGGGTACGAGACCCAGTACTTC.

V usage is TRBV9 and J usage is TRBJ2-2, with 10 bases lining up with TRBD2. The V segment lost 3 bases and the J segment 7 bases; nucleotides outside the gene matches: 6. The CDR3 has 15 amino acids. Germline V CDR1 and CDR2: SGDLS, YYNGEE. The CDR3 spells CASSETSGVDGELFF. CDR3 nucleotide sequence: TGTGCCAGCAGCGAAACTAGCGGGGTGGACGGGGAGCTGTTTTTT.

In this sample, this clone turned up once. V is TRBV6-1 and J is TRBJ1-3; D unresolved. Per germline, CDR1 MNHNS and CDR2 SASEGT. The CDR3 sequence is 13 residues long. V shed 5 bases and J shed 2 bases, with 7 bases lying between them. The DNA of the CDR3 is TGTGCCAGCAGTACAGATACTGGAAACACCATATATTTT. It is translated as CASSTDTGNTIYF.

V usage is TRBV4-1 and J usage is TRBJ1-1; 7 bases align to TRBD1. The length of the CDR3 is 16 residues. The V segment lost 2 bases and the J segment 1 base; nucleotides outside the gene matches: 7. Germline assignment: CDR1 MGHRA and CDR2 YSYEKL. As DNA, the CDR3 is TGCGCCAGCAGCCAACTTCCCGACAGGGCGAACACTGAAGCTTTCTTT. This encodes CASSQLPDRANTEAFF.

This chain connects TRBV2 to TRBJ2-1; 8 nucleotides agree with TRBD2. This CDR3 spans 12 amino acids. The V and J ends lost 5 bases and 16 bases, in that order; junction bases with no gene match: 10. Per germline, CDR1 SNHLY and CDR2 FYNNEI. The CDR3, as DNA: TGTGCCAGCAGTAGTAGCGGGGACCTCTCATTCTTC. Its protein product is CASSSSGDLSFF.

Worth noting for this clone: Other DNA variants within this sample encode the same CDR3. V is TRBV6-5 and J is TRBJ2-3, with 10 bases aligning to TRBD2. Trimming at V came to 4 bases and at J to 2 bases, leaving 3 bases not matched to a gene. There are 15 residues in the CDR3. Germline CDR1 is MNHEY and CDR2 is SVGAGI. CDR3 bases: TGTGCCAGCAGTTTAGCGGGGGGCAACACAGATACGCAGTATTTT. Its protein product is CASSLAGGNTDTQYF.

In this sample, this clone turned up a few times. The chain uses TRBV6-5 and TRBJ1-2, with D possibly being TRBD1 (5 bases). CDR1 and CDR2 from the germline V gene are MNHEY and SVGAGI. Trimming took off 2 bases at V and 6 bases at J, with 19 bases between the two ends. The CDR3 is made up of 16 amino acids. The CDR3 is CASSYGTPGLGDGYTF. The CDR3 DNA reads TGTGCCAGCAGTTACGGGACTCCTGGCTTGGGGGATGGCTACACCTTC.

This chain connects TRBV6-1 to TRBJ1-2; the match to TRBD1 covers 9 bases. J lost 7 bases, V lost 3 bases, and 6 bases had no gene match. The CDR3 spans 14 residues. Germline CDR1 MNHNS, CDR2 SASEGT. Here the CDR3 reads CASSETGTGFGYTF. As DNA, the CDR3 is TGTGCCAGCAGTGAGACCGGGACAGGGTTTGGCTACACCTTC.

The chain uses TRBV7-2 and TRBJ1-1; 10 nucleotides align to TRBD1. V gave up 5 bases and J gave up 1 base; unmatched junction bases: 10. Germline V gives CDR1 SGHTA, CDR2 FQGNSA. This CDR3 comprises 17 residues. CDR3 sequence: CASSMSDRGWANTEAFF. The CDR3 coding sequence is TGTGCCAGCAGCATGTCGGACAGGGGGTGGGCGAACACTGAAGCTTTCTTT.

The chain uses TRBV11-2 and TRBJ1-6, with a tentative D call TRBD1 (6 bases). The CDR3 length is 15 residues. V lost 5 bases to trimming and J lost 4 bases, with 12 bases between them. In germline, CDR1 is SGHAT, CDR2 FQNNGV. DNA for the CDR3: TGTGCCAGCAGCCCAGTCGGACAGTATAATTCACCCCTCCACTTT. Its translation is CASSPVGQYNSPLHF.

This clone was seen only a few times. The chain combines TRBV6-5 with TRBJ2-5, with 7 bases lining up with TRBD2. The CDR3 is made up of 14 amino acids. CDR1 is MNHEY and CDR2 is SVGAGI in the germline V gene. J was trimmed by 5 bases and V by 0 bases; bases with no gene match: 3. The CDR3 reads CASSYSFGGETQYF. CDR3 bases: TGTGCCAGCAGTTACTCTTTCGGGGGGGAGACCCAGTACTTC.

The J gene is TRBJ2-3, the V gene TRBV2; the D gene is possibly TRBD1 (6 bases). The CDR3 covers 14 residues. Germline V gives CDR1 SNHLY, CDR2 FYNNEI. The germline V and J ends were trimmed by 0 bases and 6 bases, with 10 bases remaining between them. This chain's CDR3 is CASSEAATGDTQYF. In DNA form, the CDR3 reads TGTGCCAGCAGTGAAGCGGCTACAGGGGATACGCAGTATTTT.

The chain employs TRBV5-4 and TRBJ1-4; no clear D. Germline CDR1 is SGHNT and CDR2 is YYREEE (reference sequence). Trimming took 4 bases from V and 6 from J, leaving 16 bases between them. This CDR3 is built from 15 residues. DNA of the CDR3: TGTGCCAGCAGCCCCTCGGGGAGGCTGCATGAAAAACTGTTTTTT. Its translation: CASSPSGRLHEKLFF.

This clone has only one observation. The V call is TRBV10-1, the J call TRBJ2-1, with 13 bases that match TRBD2. This CDR3 contains 15 residues. The ends lost 3 bases at V and 7 bases at J; junction bases unmatched: 3. Germline CDR1 and CDR2: WNHNN and SYGVQD (reference sequence). CDR3 DNA: TGCGCCAGCAGTGAAGGGACTAGCGGGGCTAATGAGCAGTTCTTC. Translated: CASSEGTSGANEQFF.

The chain recombines TRBV19 with TRBJ2-7, with TRBD1 matching over 8 bases. Looked up from germline, CDR1 is LNHDA and CDR2 is SQIVND (reference sequence). V was pared by 3 bases and J by 12 bases, with 13 bases of the junction left unmatched. There are 14 residues in the CDR3. The chain's CDR3 is CASSMGQVGGIAYF. The CDR3 DNA follows: TGTGCCAGTAGTATGGGACAGGTAGGCGGAATTGCGTACTTC.

This clone came up a few times. The chain has TRBV5-1 and TRBJ2-7; 7 nucleotides match TRBD2. The germline V gene has CDR1 SGHRS and CDR2 YFSETQ. With V trimmed by 4 bases and J by 6 bases, 13 bases remained unmatched. This CDR3 has 15 residues. DNA of the CDR3: TGCGCCAGCAGCCCCGGGGAGGGAAGATCGTCCGAGCAGTACTTC. Translated, it gives CASSPGEGRSSEQYF.

The rearrangement joins TRBV5-1 to TRBJ1-5, with D unclear. The V gene lost 4 bases and the J gene lost 5 bases, with 10 bases spanning the gap. Germline V gene lookup returns CDR1 SGHRS and CDR2 YFSETQ. The CDR3 contains 13 residues. The CDR3 is CASSAERDQPQHF. CDR3 bases: TGCGCCAGCAGCGCCGAGAGGGATCAGCCCCAGCATTTT.

The count of this clone is one. The rearrangement joins TRBV6-5 to TRBJ2-5; 7 bases map to TRBD1. The CDR3 extends over 14 amino acids. CDR1 MNHEY and CDR2 SVGAGI come from the germline V gene. V was pared by 8 bases and J by 2 bases, with 8 bases of the junction left unmatched. The CDR3 loop is CASATRDRQETQYF. The CDR3 bases are TGTGCCAGCGCCACCCGGGACAGACAAGAGACCCAGTACTTC.

The rearrangement links TRBV27 to TRBJ2-3, with D maybe TRBD2 (5 bases). CDR3 length equals 13 residues. Germline V gene sequence: CDR1 MNHEY, CDR2 SMNVEV (reference sequence). The V end was cut by 3 bases, the J end by 4 bases, with 8 bases between. The CDR3 loop is CASSFGVADTQYF. CDR3 DNA: TGTGCCAGCAGTTTCGGGGTTGCAGATACGCAGTATTTT.

The chain carries TRBV7-9 and TRBJ2-1, with 13 bases fitting TRBD2. V trimming: 6 bases; J trimming: 13 bases; junction bases outside the gene matches: 6. Germline CDR1 SEHNR, CDR2 FQNEAQ (reference sequence). This CDR3 contains 13 residues. CDR3 sequence (DNA): TGTGCCAGCAGGCGGACTAGCGGGGGATACCAGTTCTTC. Its translation: CASRRTSGGYQFF.